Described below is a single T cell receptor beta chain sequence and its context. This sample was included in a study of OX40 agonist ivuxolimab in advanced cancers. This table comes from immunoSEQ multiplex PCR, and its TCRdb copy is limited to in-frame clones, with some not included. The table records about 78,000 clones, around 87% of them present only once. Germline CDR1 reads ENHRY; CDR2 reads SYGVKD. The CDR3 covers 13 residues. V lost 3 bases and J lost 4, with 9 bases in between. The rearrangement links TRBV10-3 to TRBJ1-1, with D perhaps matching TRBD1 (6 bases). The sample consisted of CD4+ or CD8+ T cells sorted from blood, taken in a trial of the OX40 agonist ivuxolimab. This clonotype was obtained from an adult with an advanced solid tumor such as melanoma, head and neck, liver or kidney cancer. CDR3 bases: TGTGCCATCAGTGATGTGGGGGCCACTGAAGCTTTCTTT. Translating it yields CAISDVGATEAFF.